Listed here is a single T cell receptor (beta chain). The data stem from a study of identical twins. V trimming: 2 bases; J trimming: 0 bases; junction bases outside the gene matches: 7. Looked up from germline, CDR1 is MDHEN and CDR2 is SYDVKM. There are 18 residues in the CDR3. TCRdb processed the 5' RACE reads anew with MiXCR; each CDR3 protein has one entry. The sample consists of about 480,000 distinct CDR3 sequences, approximately 15% of them appearing once. A further study also used this sample, focusing on yellow fever vaccine responses in identical twins.

The sequence was obtained from a woman under 30 in good health. The sample comprised CD4+ T cells sorted from blood. This sequence joins TRBV28 and TRBJ2-1; 10 positions match TRBD2. The CDR3 nucleotides are TGTGCCAGCAGTTTAATGGGTCCTAGCGGGAGCTCCTACAATGAGCAGTTCTTC. It translates to CASSLMGPSGSSYNEQFF.